These T cell receptor beta chains were read from a single sample in a study of ipilimumab plus nivolumab after autologous stem cell transplantation. Here immunoSEQ multiplex PCR was the method, and the copy in TCRdb shows in-frame clones only, minus some. The sample carries about 9,800 clones, roughly three quarters recorded once. This specimen was PBMCs, taken in a trial of ipilimumab plus nivolumab as post-transplant consolidation. The receptor source for this set is a female donor with multiple myeloma. The CDR3 runs from the conserved cysteine through the conserved F or W. Each record gives: V gene, clone size, J gene, CDR3 length, D gene, CDR3 DNA, CDR3 protein. A D gene is named only where the DNA matches it firmly. Not every row has a clone size; where given, it reads once, few, many or a size class.

v_gene: TRBV13; abundance: once; j_gene: TRBJ1-1; len: 15; d_gene: NA; CDR3nt: TGTGCCAGCAGCTTATACCCCCAGGGAGGTACTGAAGCTTTCTTT; CDR3aa: CASSLYPQGGTEAFF
v_gene: TRBV28; abundance: NA; j_gene: TRBJ2-3; len: 15; d_gene: TRBD2; CDR3nt: TGTGCCAGCAGTGTGCTAGCGGGGGACACAGATACGCAGTATTTT; CDR3aa: CASSVLAGDTDTQYF
v_gene: TRBV5-1; abundance: NA; j_gene: TRBJ2-2; len: 16; d_gene: TRBD2; CDR3nt: TGCGCCAGCAGCGTCGGGACTAGCGGGAACACCGGGGAGCTGTTTTTT; CDR3aa: CASSVGTSGNTGELFF
v_gene: TRBV19; abundance: NA; j_gene: TRBJ2-3; len: 14; d_gene: TRBD2; CDR3nt: TGTGCCTCCACTGTGAGCGGGACGACAGATACGCAGTATTTT; CDR3aa: CASTVSGTTDTQYF
v_gene: TRBV7-3; abundance: NA; j_gene: TRBJ2-2; len: 17; d_gene: TRBD2; CDR3nt: TGTGCCAGCAGCCCCCTGGGGGGGAGTGTGCGGACCGGGGAGCTGTTTTTT; CDR3aa: CASSPLGGSVRTGELFF
v_gene: TRBV2; abundance: NA; j_gene: TRBJ2-1; len: 14; d_gene: TRBD2; CDR3nt: TGTGCCAGCACTTTGAGCGGGGTTAAAAATGAGCAGTTCTTC; CDR3aa: CASTLSGVKNEQFF
v_gene: TRBV28; abundance: NA; j_gene: TRBJ2-6; len: 14; d_gene: NA; CDR3nt: TGTGCCAGCAGAACTAGTGCCGGGGCCAACGTCCTGACTTTC; CDR3aa: CASRTSAGANVLTF
v_gene: TRBV5-6; abundance: once; j_gene: TRBJ1-1; len: 14; d_gene: NA; CDR3nt: TGTGCCAGCAGCTTGGGAACTTTGAACACTGAAGCTTTCTTT; CDR3aa: CASSLGTLNTEAFF
v_gene: TRBV29-1; abundance: NA; j_gene: TRBJ2-7; len: 16; d_gene: NA; CDR3nt: TGCAGCGTTGCCTCGGCCAGGGGACCCAGATCCTACGAGCAGTACTTC; CDR3aa: CSVASARGPRSYEQYF
v_gene: TRBV4-1; abundance: NA; j_gene: TRBJ2-3; len: 16; d_gene: NA; CDR3nt: TGCGCCAGCAGCCAGCTGGGGACGGGAGTCACAGATACGCAGTATTTT; CDR3aa: CASSQLGTGVTDTQYF
v_gene: TRBV11-1; abundance: NA; j_gene: TRBJ2-5; len: 14; d_gene: NA; CDR3nt: TGTGCCAGCAGCTTTTCAACCTCCGTAGAGACCCAGTACTTC; CDR3aa: CASSFSTSVETQYF
v_gene: TRBV19; abundance: NA; j_gene: TRBJ1-5; len: 15; d_gene: NA; CDR3nt: TGTGCCAGTACCCTCGGCGGGGGAGGGAATCAGCCCCAGCATTTT; CDR3aa: CASTLGGGGNQPQHF
v_gene: TRBV28; abundance: NA; j_gene: TRBJ1-6; len: 12; d_gene: NA; CDR3nt: TGTGCCAGCAGTTTGGAGTATTCACCCCTCCACTTT; CDR3aa: CASSLEYSPLHF